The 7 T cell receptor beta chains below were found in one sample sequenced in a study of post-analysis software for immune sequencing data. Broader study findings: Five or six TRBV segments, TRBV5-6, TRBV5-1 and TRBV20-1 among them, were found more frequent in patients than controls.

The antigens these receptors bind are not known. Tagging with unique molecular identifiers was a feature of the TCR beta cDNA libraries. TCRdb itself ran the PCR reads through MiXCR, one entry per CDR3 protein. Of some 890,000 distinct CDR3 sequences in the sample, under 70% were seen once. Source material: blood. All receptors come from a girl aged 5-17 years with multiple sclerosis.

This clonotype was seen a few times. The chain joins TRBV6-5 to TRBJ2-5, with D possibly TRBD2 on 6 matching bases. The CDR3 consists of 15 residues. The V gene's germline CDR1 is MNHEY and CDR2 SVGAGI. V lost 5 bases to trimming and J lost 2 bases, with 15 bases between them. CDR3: CASSNPRRGQETQYF. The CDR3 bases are TGTGCCAGCAGTAATCCTCGGAGGGGTCAAGAGACCCAGTACTTC.

The CDR3 region is CASSFGQGPPNTEAFF. Written as DNA, the CDR3 is TGCGCCAGCAGCTTCGGACAGGGCCCACCTAACACTGAAGCTTTCTTT. V usage is TRBV5-1 and J usage is TRBJ1-1; 8 bases are a match to TRBD1. Germline V gene sequence: CDR1 SGHRS, CDR2 YFSETQ. This CDR3 is built from 16 residues. J gave up 2 bases and V 2 bases, and 8 bases lay outside the gene matches.

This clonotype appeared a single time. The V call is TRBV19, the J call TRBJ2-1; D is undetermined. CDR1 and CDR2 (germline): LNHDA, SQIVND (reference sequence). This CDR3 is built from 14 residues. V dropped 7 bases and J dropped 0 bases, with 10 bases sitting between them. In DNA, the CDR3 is TGTGCCAGTAAGGACGGCAGCTCCTACAATGAGCAGTTCTTC. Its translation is CASKDGSSYNEQFF.

The chain's CDR3 is CASSLEGTSGRYEQFF. DNA of the CDR3: TGTGCCAGCAGTCTCGAAGGAACTAGCGGGAGATATGAGCAGTTCTTC. V is TRBV6-1 and J is TRBJ2-1, with TRBD2 matching over 11 bases. The CDR3 length is 16 residues. V lost 5 bases and J lost 8; bases outside the gene matches: 11. The germline V gene encodes CDR1 MNHNS and CDR2 SASEGT.

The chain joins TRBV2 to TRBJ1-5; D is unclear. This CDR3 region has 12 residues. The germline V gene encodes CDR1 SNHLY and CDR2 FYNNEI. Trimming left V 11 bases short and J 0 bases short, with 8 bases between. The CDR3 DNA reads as TGTGCCGGTGGGATTAGCAATCAGCCCCAGCATTTT. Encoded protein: CAGGISNQPQHF.

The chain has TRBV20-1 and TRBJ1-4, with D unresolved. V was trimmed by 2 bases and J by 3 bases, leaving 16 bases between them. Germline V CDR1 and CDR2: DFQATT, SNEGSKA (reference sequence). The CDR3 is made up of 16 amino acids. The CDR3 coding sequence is TGCAGTGCTAGATCCCCCTTGGGCCCCGCTAATGAAAAACTGTTTTTT. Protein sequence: CSARSPLGPANEKLFF.

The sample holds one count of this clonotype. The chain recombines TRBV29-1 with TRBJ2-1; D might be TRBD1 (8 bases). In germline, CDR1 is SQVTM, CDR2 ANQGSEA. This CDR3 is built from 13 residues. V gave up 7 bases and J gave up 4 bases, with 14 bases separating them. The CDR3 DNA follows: TGCAGCGCAACAGGGGGAGGGTACAATGAGCAGTTCTTC. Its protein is CSATGGGYNEQFF.